This TCR beta chain was sequenced for a study of T-cell memory formation after mild COVID-19. From the 5' RACE reads, TCRdb called clonotypes with MiXCR, one entry per CDR3 protein. The sample contains approximately 350,000 distinct CDR3 sequences, 13% to 15% of which appear only once. The CDR3 consists of 15 residues. V shed 6 bases and J shed 0 bases, with 12 bases lying between them. The chain joins TRBV12-3 or TRBV12-4 to TRBJ2-1; D is perhaps TRBD1 (6 bases). The receptor's source is a man in his late teens or twenties who had mild COVID-19 (a few samples of this study predate the infection). Cell type and time point are not known. The sample taken for sequencing was PBMCs or a T cell subset sorted from them (not recorded which). CDR3 sequence: CASSEDSSSYNEQFF. The CDR3 coding sequence is TGTGCCAGCAGCGAGGACAGTAGCTCCTACAATGAGCAGTTCTTC.